These 28 T cell receptor beta chains share one sample of origin, sequenced in a study of blood T cell repertoires in COVID-19 (dated by TCRdb to 2018 to 2021). Library construction relied on the immunoSEQ multiplex PCR assay. TCRdb retrieved this table from immuneACCESS and kept in-frame rearrangements only. Not all clones are present; in checked studies, unresolved V genes account for under half, and no reason is known for the remainder. This sample comprises around 200,000 clones, roughly 76% of them detected only once. The ten largest clones represent approximately 5.4% of the sample. Source material: peripheral blood. The receptors come from a human donor in a cohort sampled during active COVID-19.

The gene calls are TRBV24-1 and TRBJ1-5, with 9 nucleotides matching TRBD1. This CDR3 has 18 residues. Unmatched junction bases numbered 11, after V lost 4 bases and J lost 2 bases. In germline, CDR1 is KGHDR, CDR2 SFDVKD. The CDR3: CATSDRRDRARGNQPQHF. The CDR3 nucleotides read TGTGCCACCAGTGACCGCCGGGACAGGGCACGTGGCAATCAGCCCCAGCATTTT.

The rearrangement uses TRBV30 and TRBJ2-1; weak D call: TRBD2 (5 bases). Trimming left V 3 bases short and J 2 bases short, with 20 bases between. The CDR3 contains 17 residues. Germline CDR1 and CDR2: GTSNPN and SVGIG (reference sequence). As DNA, the CDR3 is TGTGCCTGGAGCCTGCCGGATCTTTCGGGAACCTACAATGAGCAGTTCTTC. Translating it yields CAWSLPDLSGTYNEQFF.

This chain links TRBV6-2 or TRBV6-3 with TRBJ2-5; 9 bases are a match to TRBD1. The J segment lost 4 bases and the V segment lost 6 bases, leaving 9 bases of the junction unmatched. CDR1 and CDR2 from the germline V gene are MNHEY and SVGEGT. This CDR3 comprises 15 residues. The CDR3 nucleotides read TGTGCCAGCAGCCACGGACAGGGGTCTGTAGAGACCCAGTACTTC. As protein: CASSHGQGSVETQYF.

Here the CDR3 DNA reads TGTGCCAGCAGCTTTCGACAGGGATCGTGGAATGAGCAGTTCTTC. Its protein is CASSFRQGSWNEQFF. The chain uses TRBV5-6 and TRBJ2-1; 7 positions match TRBD1. This CDR3 has 15 residues. Trimming at V came to 2 bases and at J to 7 bases, leaving 9 bases not matched to a gene. Germline loops: CDR1 SGHDT, CDR2 YYEEEE.

The rearrangement uses TRBV7-2 and TRBJ2-2, with 8 bases fitting TRBD1. Per the germline V gene, CDR1 is SGHTA and CDR2 is FQGNSA. This CDR3 is built from 15 residues. Trimming cost V 5 bases and J 7 bases; bases outside gene matches: 9. The CDR3 coding sequence is TGTGCCAGCAGCCCGGACAGGGCCGGCAGCGGGGAGCTGTTTTTT. It encodes CASSPDRAGSGELFF.

This clone was seen more than once but under ten times. This same CDR3 is encoded by further DNA sequences in the sample. The rearrangement uses TRBV7-2 and TRBJ2-3; D is undetermined. The CDR3 runs 12 residues. From germline, CDR1 is SGHTA and CDR2 FQGNSA. V was clipped by 5 bases and J by 0 bases, with 3 bases between them. The CDR3 sequence is CASSPSTDTQYF. As DNA, the CDR3 is TGTGCCAGCAGCCCTAGCACAGATACGCAGTATTTT.

This clone was detected a few times. The chain joins TRBV29-1 to TRBJ2-7; no firm D call. With 2 bases removed from V and 0 bases from J, the gap between germline ends came to 8 bases. The CDR3 is made up of 13 amino acids. Germline assignment: CDR1 SQVTM and CDR2 ANQGSEA. The CDR3 DNA follows: TGCAGCGTTGAAATGGCAGACTCCTACGAGCAGTACTTC. Its protein is CSVEMADSYEQYF.

This sequence joins TRBV4-2 and TRBJ2-7; 8 positions match TRBD2. The CDR3 loop spans 15 amino acids. V trimming: 1 base; J trimming: 2 bases; junction bases outside the gene matches: 4. CDR1 and CDR2 (germline): LGHNA, YNFKEQ. CDR3: CASSQVQAGAYEQYF. As DNA, the CDR3 is TGTGCCAGCAGCCAAGTACAAGCGGGGGCCTACGAGCAGTACTTC.

V usage is TRBV11-1 and J usage is TRBJ2-7, with TRBD2 matching 10 bases. CDR1 is SGHAT, CDR2 FQDESV, per germline (reference sequence). The CDR3 runs 13 residues. J gave up 6 bases and V 3 bases, and 2 bases lay outside the gene matches. Written as DNA, the CDR3 is TGTGCCAGCAGCTTTGGACTAGCGGCCGAGCAGTACTTC. Its protein product is CASSFGLAAEQYF.

The genes are TRBV27 and TRBJ2-1; D might be TRBD2 (5 bases). Deletions cut 4 bases from V and 9 bases from J, with 7 bases between. Germline V gives CDR1 MNHEY, CDR2 SMNVEV (reference sequence). CDR3 size: 11 residues. The CDR3 loop is CASSSEVEQFF. CDR3 DNA sequence: TGTGCCAGCAGTTCGGAGGTTGAGCAGTTCTTC.

The CDR3 DNA reads TGTGCCAGCAGCTTAGCCGGCGGCGGTGAGCAGTTCTTC. Amino acids: CASSLAGGGEQFF. The V and J genes are TRBV7-9 and TRBJ2-1; D remains unclear. The germline gives CDR1 SEHNR, CDR2 FQNEAQ (reference sequence). The CDR3 runs to 13 residues. The V gene lost 0 bases and the J gene lost 9 bases, with 9 bases spanning the gap. Using reference TRBV7-9 and TRBJ2-1 for the parts outside the CDR3, the full variable domain is DTGVSQNPRHKITKRGQNVTFRCDPISEHNRLYWYRQTLGQGPEFLTYFQNEAQLEKSRLLSDRFSAERPKGSFSTLEIQRTEQGDSAMYLCASSLAGGGEQFFGPGTRLTVL.

This clone was counted a few times. The V and J genes are TRBV23-1 and TRBJ2-1; D may be TRBD2 (5 bases). TRBV23-1 is labeled an ORF, and its function is uncertain. Trimming shortened V by 1 base and J by 6 bases, and 16 bases separated the two germline ends. This CDR3 is 16 amino acids long. The CDR3 region has the DNA TGCGCCAGCAGTCAATGGATAGCGAGAATTTTCAATGAGCAGTTCTTC. Amino acids: CASSQWIARIFNEQFF.

The rearrangement joins TRBV5-1 to TRBJ1-4, with no clear D. Germline V lookup: CDR1 SGHRS, CDR2 YFSETQ. This CDR3 region has 14 residues. Trimming cost V 2 bases and J 4 bases, with 9 bases left between them. CDR3 in DNA: TGCGCCAGCAGCTTATGGCATCTTAATGAAAAACTGTTTTTT. It translates to CASSLWHLNEKLFF.

The chain combines TRBV20-1 with TRBJ1-1, with 7 bases identical to TRBD1. V gave up 3 bases and J gave up 1 base; unmatched junction bases: 8. CDR1 is DFQATT, CDR2 SNEGSKA, per germline (reference sequence). This CDR3 contains 15 residues. Written as DNA, the CDR3 is TGCAGTGCTAGTGCAATCGGGACAGAGAACACTGAAGCTTTCTTT. This encodes CSASAIGTENTEAFF.

Turning to this clone: The sample carries other DNA sequences with the same CDR3. The V gene is TRBV9, the J gene TRBJ2-7; TRBD2 might be the D (5 bases). Germline V CDR1 and CDR2: SGDLS, YYNGEE. V lost 0 bases and J lost 2, with 9 bases in between. The length of the CDR3 is 14 residues. CDR3 region: CASSVAGGPYEQYF. The CDR3 DNA is TGTGCCAGCAGCGTAGCAGGAGGCCCCTACGAGCAGTACTTC.

This chain uses TRBV4-2 with TRBJ1-2; D is unclear. Trimming removed 0 bases at V and 6 bases at J, with 14 bases between. In germline, CDR1 is LGHNA, CDR2 YNFKEQ. This CDR3 has 15 residues. The CDR3 here is CASSQEGGGRDGYTF. The CDR3 DNA follows: TGTGCCAGCAGCCAAGAAGGTGGAGGTAGGGATGGCTACACCTTC.

Here the CDR3 reads CASSPGPTSGGYWEQYF. DNA of the CDR3: TGCGCCAGCAGCCCCGGGCCGACTAGCGGGGGGTACTGGGAGCAGTACTTC. This chain joins TRBV4-3 and TRBJ2-7; 13 bases align to TRBD2. Trimming at V came to 4 bases and at J to 7 bases, leaving 13 bases not matched to a gene. In germline, CDR1 is LGHNA, CDR2 YSLEER. The length of the CDR3 is 17 residues.

This chain links TRBV25-1 with TRBJ1-2, with a possible D match to TRBD1 (5 bases). Germline CDR1 reads MGHDK; CDR2 reads SYGVNS. The V and J ends lost 4 bases and 3 bases respectively, with 12 bases between them. The CDR3 has 14 residues. This CDR3 is CASSGTKWDYGYTF. The CDR3, as DNA: TGTGCCAGCAGTGGGACAAAGTGGGACTATGGCTACACCTTC.

This sequence joins TRBV10-3 and TRBJ2-7, with unresolved D. This CDR3 is 15 amino acids long. Germline loops: CDR1 ENHRY, CDR2 SYGVKD. The V end was cut by 3 bases, the J end by 0 bases, with 12 bases between. CDR3: CAISEAGSGSYEQYF. CDR3 DNA sequence: TGTGCCATCAGTGAAGCCGGGTCCGGCTCCTACGAGCAGTACTTC.

The chain has TRBV11-2 and TRBJ2-1; 9 bases are shared with TRBD1. Germline CDR1 is SGHAT and CDR2 is FQNNGV. The CDR3 length is 16 residues. V was clipped by 6 bases and J by 7 bases; unmatched bases: 13. In DNA, the CDR3 is TGTGCCAGCAGTTACCTACGGGGACAGGGTCTTAATGAGCAGTTCTTC. Translated: CASSYLRGQGLNEQFF.

Worth noting for this clone: The same CDR3 arises from other DNA sequences in this sample as well. The rearrangement joins TRBV29-1 to TRBJ1-1; D is unresolved. Looked up from germline, CDR1 is SQVTM and CDR2 is ANQGSEA. Trimming removed 3 bases from V and 0 bases from J, with 8 bases in between. The CDR3 contains 13 residues. Here the CDR3 DNA reads TGCAGCGTTGAGAGGCGGATGAACACTGAAGCTTTCTTT. Translating gives CSVERRMNTEAFF.

The table lists this clone with a few counts. The gene calls are TRBV20-1 and TRBJ2-7; D is undetermined. V was pared by 5 bases and J by 1 base, with 6 bases between. From germline, CDR1 is DFQATT and CDR2 SNEGSKA (reference sequence). CDR3 length equals 11 residues. CDR3 protein: CSASRSYEQYF. The CDR3 bases are TGCAGTGCTTCTAGGTCCTACGAGCAGTACTTC.

This rearrangement joins TRBV7-9 to TRBJ1-3; D is undetermined. Trimming took 5 bases from V and 0 from J, leaving 8 bases between them. The length of the CDR3 is 14 residues. The germline gives CDR1 SEHNR, CDR2 FQNEAQ (reference sequence). The DNA of the CDR3 is TGTGCCAGCAGCACCCTCGGCTCTGGAAACACCATATATTTT. It yields the protein CASSTLGSGNTIYF. Based on the CDR3 plus reference TRBV7-9 and TRBJ1-3, the full variable domain is DTGVSQNPRHKITKRGQNVTFRCDPISEHNRLYWYRQTLGQGPEFLTYFQNEAQLEKSRLLSDRFSAERPKGSFSTLEIQRTEQGDSAMYLCASSTLGSGNTIYFGEGSWLTVV.

The rearrangement uses TRBV18 and TRBJ2-2; no reliable D call. Trimming took off 6 bases at V and 1 base at J, with 12 bases between the two ends. Germline loops: CDR1 KGHSH, CDR2 LQKENI. The CDR3 sequence is 15 residues long. The CDR3 DNA sequence: TGTGCCAGCTCCCCTTATGGAGTGAACACCGGGGAGCTGTTTTTT. It specifies CASSPYGVNTGELFF.

This chain uses TRBV6-2 or TRBV6-3 with TRBJ2-1; maybe TRBD2 (5 bases). The CDR3 runs 13 residues. In germline, CDR1 is MNHEY, CDR2 SVGEGT. V lost 0 bases and J lost 9, with 9 bases in between. The CDR3 spells CASSYSRLAEQFF. Here the CDR3 DNA reads TGTGCCAGCAGTTACTCGCGGCTAGCTGAGCAGTTCTTC.

The chain couples TRBV30 to TRBJ2-5, with 7 bases that match TRBD2. The length of the CDR3 is 13 residues. Germline assignment: CDR1 GTSNPN and CDR2 SVGIG (reference sequence). V lost 3 bases, J lost 5 bases, and 6 bases stayed unmatched. CDR3 residues: CAWSGGSVETQYF. The DNA for the CDR3 is TGTGCCTGGAGCGGCGGGAGTGTGGAGACCCAGTACTTC. The whole variable domain, filled in from reference TRBV30 and TRBJ2-5, reads SQTIHQWPATLVQPVGSPLSLECTVEGTSNPNLYWYRQAAGRGLQLLFYSVGIGQISSEVPQNLSASRPQDRQFILSSKKLLLSDSGFYLCAWSGGSVETQYFGPGTRLLVL.

Of note for this clone: The same CDR3 is also encoded by other DNA sequences in this sample. The chain carries TRBV18 and TRBJ2-2; 9 nucleotides align to TRBD1. Trimming took 3 bases from V and 4 from J; bases not matched to a gene: 3. This CDR3 comprises 15 residues. CDR1 and CDR2 (germline): KGHSH, LQKENI. The chain's CDR3 is CASSPGQGGTGELFF. In DNA form, the CDR3 reads TGTGCCAGCTCACCGGGACAGGGCGGCACCGGGGAGCTGTTTTTT.

The chain links TRBV5-1 to TRBJ2-7; 8 bases are a match to TRBD1. The junction had 6 bases not matched to a gene; V was cut back by 1 base and J by 0 bases. Germline V CDR1 and CDR2: SGHRS, YFSETQ. This CDR3 has 16 amino acids. The CDR3 sequence is CASSLPGQATSYEQYF. As DNA, the CDR3 is TGCGCCAGCAGCTTGCCGGGACAGGCGACCTCCTACGAGCAGTACTTC.